This paragraph reports one TCR beta chain. This entry comes from a study of cytomegalovirus exposure and HLA in healthy donors. Measured with immunoSEQ multiplex PCR; TCRdb has only the in-frame clones, and not every one. Here the sample spans 160,000 or so clones, approximately 90% being singletons. V shed 1 base, J shed 5 bases, and the junction held 6 bases outside the gene matches. Germline CDR1 is ENHRY and CDR2 is SYGVKD. This CDR3 has 16 residues. The sequenced sample consisted of PBMCs. The chain joins TRBV10-3 to TRBJ2-1, with TRBD2 identical over 9 bases. This clonotype was sampled from a woman in her thirties in good health and CMV-seronegative. The chain's CDR3 is CAISEFQRGANNEQFF. Written as DNA, the CDR3 is TGTGCCATCAGTGAGTTTCAGCGGGGGGCGAACAATGAGCAGTTCTTC.